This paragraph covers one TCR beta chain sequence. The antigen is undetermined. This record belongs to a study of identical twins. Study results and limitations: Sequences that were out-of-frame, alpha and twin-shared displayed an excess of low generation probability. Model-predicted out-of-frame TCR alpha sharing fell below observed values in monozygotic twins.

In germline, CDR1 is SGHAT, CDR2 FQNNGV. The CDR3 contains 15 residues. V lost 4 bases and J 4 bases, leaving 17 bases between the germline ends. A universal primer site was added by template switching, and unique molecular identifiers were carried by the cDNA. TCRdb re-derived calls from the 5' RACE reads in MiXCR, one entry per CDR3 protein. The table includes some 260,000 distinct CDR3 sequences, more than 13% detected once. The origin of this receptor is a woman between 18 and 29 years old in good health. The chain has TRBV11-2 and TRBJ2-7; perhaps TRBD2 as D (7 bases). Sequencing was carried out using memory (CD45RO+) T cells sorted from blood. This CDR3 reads CASSWGGAGRYEQYF. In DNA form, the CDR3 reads TGTGCCAGCAGCTGGGGGGGCGCGGGGAGGTACGAGCAGTACTTC.